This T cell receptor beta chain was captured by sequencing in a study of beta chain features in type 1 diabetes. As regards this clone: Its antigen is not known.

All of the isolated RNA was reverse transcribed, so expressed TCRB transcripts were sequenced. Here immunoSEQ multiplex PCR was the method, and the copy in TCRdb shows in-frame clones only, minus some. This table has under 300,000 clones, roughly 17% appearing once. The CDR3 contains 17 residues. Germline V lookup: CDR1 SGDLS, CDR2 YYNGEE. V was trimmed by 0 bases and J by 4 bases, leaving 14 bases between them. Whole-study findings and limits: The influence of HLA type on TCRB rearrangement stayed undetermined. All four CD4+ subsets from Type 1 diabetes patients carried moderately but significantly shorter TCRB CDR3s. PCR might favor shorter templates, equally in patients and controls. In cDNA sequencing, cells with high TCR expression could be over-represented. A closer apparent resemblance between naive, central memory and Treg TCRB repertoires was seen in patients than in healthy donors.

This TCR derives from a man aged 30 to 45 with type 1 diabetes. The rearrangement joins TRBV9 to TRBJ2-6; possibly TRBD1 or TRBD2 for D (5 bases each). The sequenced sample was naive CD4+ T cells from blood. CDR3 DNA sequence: TGTGCCAGCAGCGTAGAACCCAGAGGGGCCGGGGCCAACGTCCTGACTTTC. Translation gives CASSVEPRGAGANVLTF.